The rows below give T cell receptor beta chains drawn from one sample of a study of shared clonotypes between healthy human individuals. Generated by immunoSEQ multiplex PCR, the TCRdb table keeps only in-frame clones and is missing some. The repertoire has over 2,000,000 clones, over 85% of them found once; the top ten carry 1.5% to 2%. The sequenced sample consisted of naive CD8+ T cells from PBMCs. The receptors here all came from a man between 18 and 35 years old in good health. Some clones in this sample may be carry-over from other donors' samples. Each CDR3 is given with its conserved first and last residue. The D gene is left open where the match is weak. Part of the rows lack a size; the others show once, few, many or a class for expanded clones.

size: once
V: TRBV2
J: TRBJ2-1
D: .
CDR3: CASSDGLGERIYNEQFF
DNA: TGTGCCAGCAGTGACGGCCTAGGGGAACGGATTTACAATGAGCAGTTCTTC

size: .
V: TRBV7-6
J: TRBJ2-2
D: .
CDR3: CASSSLLVDGELFF
DNA: TGTGCCAGCAGCTCCCTACTAGTCGACGGGGAGCTGTTTTTT

size: .
V: TRBV7-9
J: TRBJ2-5
D: TRBD2
CDR3: CASSLGPSGVQETQYF
DNA: TGTGCCAGCAGCTTAGGTCCTAGCGGGGTACAAGAGACCCAGTACTTC

size: .
V: TRBV27
J: TRBJ1-5
D: TRBD1
CDR3: CASRTGGSGQPQHF
DNA: TGTGCCAGCAGGACAGGGGGCTCGGGGCAGCCCCAGCATTTT

size: .
V: TRBV27
J: TRBJ2-7
D: TRBD1
CDR3: CASRSFTGGQPYEQYF
DNA: TGTGCCAGCAGGTCGTTCACAGGGGGCCAACCCTACGAGCAGTACTTC

size: .
V: TRBV5-1
J: TRBJ2-7
D: TRBD2
CDR3: CASSETSGRGYEQYF
DNA: TGCGCCAGCAGCGAGACTAGCGGGAGGGGATACGAGCAGTACTTC

size: .
V: TRBV5-4
J: TRBJ1-2
D: .
CDR3: CASSLDFSIADGYTF
DNA: TGTGCCAGCAGCTTGGATTTTAGTATAGCCGATGGCTACACCTTC

size: .
V: TRBV18
J: TRBJ2-1
D: .
CDR3: CASSPKVEDLYNEQFF
DNA: TGTGCCAGCTCCCCTAAAGTGGAGGATCTCTACAATGAGCAGTTCTTC

size: .
V: TRBV5-6
J: TRBJ1-2
D: TRBD1
CDR3: CASSSETGRYGYTF
DNA: TGTGCCAGCAGCTCCGAGACAGGGAGATATGGCTACACCTTC

size: .
V: TRBV9
J: TRBJ2-1
D: .
CDR3: CASSGLDREQFF
DNA: TGTGCCAGCAGCGGACTAGATCGGGAGCAGTTCTTC

size: .
V: TRBV7-3
J: TRBJ1-1
D: TRBD1
CDR3: CASSSTGGGTEAFF
DNA: TGTGCCAGCAGCAGTACAGGGGGTGGTACTGAAGCTTTCTTT

size: .
V: TRBV5-4
J: TRBJ2-7
D: TRBD1
CDR3: CASSLERTGVSDHYEQYF
DNA: TGTGCCAGCAGCTTGGAACGGACAGGGGTTTCCGATCACTACGAGCAGTACTTC

size: .
V: TRBV28
J: TRBJ1-5
D: .
CDR3: CASSLWGPQPQHF
DNA: TGTGCCAGCAGTTTATGGGGACCACAGCCCCAGCATTTT

size: .
V: TRBV29-1
J: TRBJ2-7
D: .
CDR3: CSVEPGPPPHEQYF
DNA: TGCAGCGTCGAGCCCGGGCCACCTCCCCACGAGCAGTACTTC

size: .
V: TRBV7-8
J: TRBJ2-5
D: .
CDR3: CASSLAPQQIQETQYF
DNA: TGTGCCAGCAGCTTAGCTCCGCAACAGATTCAAGAGACCCAGTACTTC

size: .
V: TRBV7-9
J: TRBJ1-1
D: .
CDR3: CASSLGSGGTEAFF
DNA: TGTGCCAGCAGCCTGGGCTCGGGGGGCACTGAAGCTTTCTTT

size: .
V: TRBV6-4
J: TRBJ1-2
D: .
CDR3: CASSVGPEYGYTF
DNA: TGTGCCAGCAGTGTCGGACCCGAATATGGCTACACCTTC

size: .
V: TRBV7-3
J: TRBJ1-3
D: .
CDR3: CASSLNPTADTIYF
DNA: TGTGCCAGCAGCTTAAACCCCACCGCGGACACCATATATTTT

size: .
V: TRBV10-3
J: TRBJ2-1
D: .
CDR3: CAIGGSSYNEQFF
DNA: TGTGCCATCGGGGGGAGCTCCTACAATGAGCAGTTCTTC

size: .
V: TRBV28
J: TRBJ2-7
D: .
CDR3: CASSPIGRGYEQYF
DNA: TGTGCCAGCAGTCCAATTGGGCGGGGTTACGAGCAGTACTTC

size: .
V: TRBV6-5
J: TRBJ2-7
D: TRBD1
CDR3: CASRVTGTGLYEQYF
DNA: TGTGCCAGCAGAGTTACTGGGACAGGACTTTACGAGCAGTACTTC

size: .
V: TRBV27
J: TRBJ1-1
D: .
CDR3: CASSWLGTNTEAFF
DNA: TGTGCCAGCAGTTGGTTGGGGACGAACACTGAAGCTTTCTTT

size: .
V: TRBV28
J: TRBJ2-1
D: TRBD2
CDR3: CASSLSTGGLDGAGSYNEQFF
DNA: TGTGCCAGCAGTTTATCCACGGGAGGGCTTGACGGGGCCGGCTCCTACAATGAGCAGTTCTTC

size: .
V: TRBV25-1
J: TRBJ2-5
D: TRBD1
CDR3: CASSDSRDRVTETQYF
DNA: TGTGCCAGCAGTGACTCGAGGGACAGGGTTACGGAGACCCAGTACTTC

size: few
V: TRBV5-1
J: TRBJ1-1
D: TRBD1
CDR3: CASSTGQGTSGTEAFF
DNA: TGCGCCAGCAGCACGGGACAGGGGACATCCGGCACTGAAGCTTTCTTT

size: .
V: TRBV27
J: TRBJ1-3
D: .
CDR3: CASSPVGSFNTIYF
DNA: TGTGCCAGCAGTCCCGTAGGGTCCTTTAACACCATATATTTT

size: .
V: TRBV19
J: TRBJ2-1
D: TRBD2
CDR3: CASRHPGLPLHEQFF
DNA: TGTGCCAGTAGACACCCGGGACTACCCCTACATGAGCAGTTCTTC

size: .
V: TRBV10-2
J: TRBJ2-3
D: .
CDR3: CASSETPWGTDTQYF
DNA: TGCGCCAGCAGTGAGACGCCCTGGGGCACAGATACGCAGTATTTT

size: few
V: TRBV29-1
J: TRBJ1-5
D: .
CDR3: CSVLTGSAFQPQHF
DNA: TGCAGCGTCTTGACAGGATCTGCTTTTCAGCCCCAGCATTTT

size: .
V: TRBV5-6
J: TRBJ2-2
D: .
CDR3: CASSFSGAGELFF
DNA: TGTGCCAGCAGTTTTTCGGGTGCCGGGGAGCTGTTTTTT

size: .
V: TRBV13
J: TRBJ1-1
D: .
CDR3: CASSLEGSDEAFF
DNA: TGTGCCAGCAGCTTAGAGGGATCAGATGAAGCTTTCTTT

size: .
V: TRBV6-5
J: TRBJ1-2
D: TRBD1
CDR3: CASSYSEGGLGYTF
DNA: TGTGCCAGCAGTTACTCGGAAGGGGGCCTTGGCTACACCTTC

size: .
V: TRBV7-9
J: TRBJ2-7
D: .
CDR3: CASSLAEASYEQYF
DNA: TGTGCCAGCAGCTTAGCGGAGGCAAGCTACGAGCAGTACTTC

size: .
V: TRBV9
J: TRBJ2-3
D: .
CDR3: CASSRAGADTQYF
DNA: TGTGCCAGCAGCCGGGCCGGCGCAGATACGCAGTATTTT

size: .
V: TRBV7-8
J: TRBJ2-1
D: TRBD2
CDR3: CASSVTLPGLAGNEQFF
DNA: TGTGCCAGCAGCGTCACTTTACCGGGACTAGCGGGGAATGAGCAGTTCTTC

size: .
V: TRBV27
J: TRBJ2-1
D: .
CDR3: CASSPTRGSSYNEQFF
DNA: TGTGCCAGCAGCCCGACTAGGGGGAGCTCCTACAATGAGCAGTTCTTC

size: .
V: TRBV20-1
J: TRBJ1-2
D: .
CDR3: CSARVPEGYTF
DNA: TGCAGTGCTAGAGTTCCCGAGGGCTACACCTTC

size: .
V: TRBV28
J: TRBJ2-7
D: .
CDR3: CASSFGTEQYF
DNA: TGTGCCAGCAGTTTCGGAACCGAGCAGTACTTC

size: once
V: TRBV11-2
J: TRBJ2-3
D: .
CDR3: CASSNELHTQYF
DNA: TGTGCCAGCAGTAACGAACTGCATACGCAGTATTTT

size: .
V: TRBV6-1
J: TRBJ2-7
D: .
CDR3: CASSEVRAGDNEQYF
DNA: TGTGCCAGCAGTGAAGTAAGGGCGGGGGACAACGAGCAGTACTTC

size: .
V: TRBV20-1
J: TRBJ2-5
D: .
CDR3: CSAKETQYF
DNA: TGCAGTGCTAAAGAGACCCAGTACTTC

size: .
V: TRBV7-8
J: TRBJ2-3
D: .
CDR3: CASSLLARSTDTQYF
DNA: TGTGCCAGCAGCTTACTAGCGAGAAGCACAGATACGCAGTATTTT

size: .
V: TRBV19
J: TRBJ1-5
D: .
CDR3: CASSYTGNQPQHF
DNA: TGTGCCAGTAGTTATACAGGGAATCAGCCCCAGCATTTT

size: .
V: TRBV4-1
J: TRBJ2-1
D: .
CDR3: CASSQKLGSPNEQFF
DNA: TGCGCCAGCAGCCAAAAACTTGGCAGCCCCAATGAGCAGTTCTTC

size: .
V: TRBV4-1
J: TRBJ1-1
D: .
CDR3: CASSHMNTEAFF
DNA: TGCGCCAGCAGCCACATGAACACTGAAGCTTTCTTT

size: .
V: TRBV4-1
J: TRBJ2-2
D: .
CDR3: CASSSSFLAEGAGELFF
DNA: TGCGCCAGCAGCTCATCCTTTCTAGCGGAGGGGGCCGGGGAGCTGTTTTTT

size: .
V: TRBV19
J: TRBJ2-1
D: TRBD2
CDR3: CASKLTAGDIYEQFF
DNA: TGTGCCAGTAAGCTAACAGCGGGAGATATCTATGAGCAGTTCTTC

size: once
V: TRBV15
J: TRBJ1-5
D: .
CDR3: CATSQGPFSNQPQHF
DNA: TGTGCCACCAGCCAAGGACCGTTTAGCAATCAGCCCCAGCATTTT

size: .
V: TRBV27
J: TRBJ1-4
D: .
CDR3: CASSHQTEGQGEKLFF
DNA: TGTGCCAGCAGCCACCAAACCGAAGGGCAGGGTGAAAAACTGTTTTTT

size: .
V: TRBV7-6
J: TRBJ2-7
D: TRBD2
CDR3: CASSLAGLAGGNEQYF
DNA: TGTGCCAGCAGCTTAGCGGGACTAGCGGGAGGTAACGAGCAGTACTTC

size: .
V: TRBV19
J: TRBJ1-3
D: .
CDR3: CASSIPRDVRPGNTIYF
DNA: TGTGCCAGTAGTATCCCCCGCGACGTGAGGCCTGGAAACACCATATATTTT

size: .
V: TRBV27
J: TRBJ2-7
D: .
CDR3: CASSPDSGPSYEQYF
DNA: TGTGCCAGCAGTCCGGACAGCGGACCCTCCTACGAGCAGTACTTC

size: .
V: TRBV5-5
J: TRBJ2-7
D: .
CDR3: CASSLTGRLGDLPPSYEQYF
DNA: TGTGCCAGCAGCTTGACCGGACGGTTGGGGGACCTTCCTCCCTCCTACGAGCAGTACTTC